Sequencing of this T cell receptor (gamma chain) was carried out in a study of gammadelta T cells in human blood. Findings and caveats of the study: Polyclonal expansion of innate γδ T cells after birth appeared microbially driven.

This clone was counted a few times. Its antigen remains unknown. The TCRdb record carries a much larger clone's protein, which differs from this DNA's translation at residue 4; a read error is the likely cause, and the protein listed here is the DNA translation. The CDR3 contains 18 residues. Germline CDR1 is EGSNGY and CDR2 is YDSYNSKV. V was clipped by 8 bases and J by 4 bases; unmatched bases: 22. TCRdb reprocessed the RT-PCR reads through CATT. The table has under 200 gamma-chain clones, around 1.7% seen once. The chain links TRGV2 to TRGJP1. The sequencing input was non-Vgamma9Vdelta2 gamma-delta T cells from adult blood. The source of this sequence is a human donor. Here the CDR3 reads CATLIPASSINTGWFKIF. CDR3 DNA: TGTGCCACCTTGATTCCTGCTTCCTCTATAAACACTGGTTGGTTCAAGATATTT.